This record concerns one T cell receptor beta chain sequence. Trimming took off 10 bases at V and 1 base at J, with 13 bases between the two ends. Germline V lookup: CDR1 MDHEN, CDR2 SYDVKM. CDR3 length equals 13 residues. This sample is part of a study of blood T cell repertoires in COVID-19. Study overall: Some COVID-19 samples were acute and others convalescent; all came from the United States, Italy and Spain. In each case, the material was cDNA or gDNA derived from T cells, B-cell-depleted T cells, or PBMCs.

In the authors' workflow: For nucleated cells, counts were estimated from reference gene primer amplification. Using immunoSEQ multiplex PCR, the repertoire was profiled, and TCRdb retains in-frame clones only, with some absent. V and J calls and clone size are as listed in that table; D and trimming were resolved from the DNA. Among 55,000 to 80,000 clones listed, around 90% were seen once. This sequence originates from a human donor in a cohort sampled during active COVID-19. Specimen: peripheral blood. The V gene is TRBV28, the J gene TRBJ2-5; possible D gene TRBD2, 6 bases. The CDR3 coding sequence is TGTGCCACTAGCGACCTACCCCAAGAGACCCAGTACTTC. Translation: CATSDLPQETQYF. Looking up the rest from reference TRBV28 and TRBJ2-5 gives the full variable domain: DVKVTQSSRYLVKRTGEKVFLECVQDMDHENMFWYRQDPGLGLRLIYFSYDVKMKEKGDIPEGYSVSREKKERFSLILESASTNQTSMYLCATSDLPQETQYFGPGTRLLVL.